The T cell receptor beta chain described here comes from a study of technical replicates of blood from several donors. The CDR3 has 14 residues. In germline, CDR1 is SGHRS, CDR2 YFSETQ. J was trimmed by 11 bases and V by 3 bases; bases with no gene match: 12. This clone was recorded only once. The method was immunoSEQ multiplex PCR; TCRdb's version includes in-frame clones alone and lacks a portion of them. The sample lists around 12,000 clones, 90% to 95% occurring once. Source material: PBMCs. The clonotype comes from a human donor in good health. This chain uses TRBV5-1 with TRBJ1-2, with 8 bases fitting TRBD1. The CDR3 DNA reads TGCGCCAGCAGCTACTGGAGGGGGACAGGACGGTACACCTTC. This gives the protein CASSYWRGTGRYTF.